This TCR beta chain stems from a study of cytomegalovirus exposure and HLA in healthy donors. Findings and caveats of the study: Apparent HLA restriction characterized most CMV-associated TCR beta chains in a later analysis. A later analysis appeared to link common viral pathogens to several of the most significant clusters. Sequencing depth roughly uniform across donors was assumed in presence/absence analyses.

This clone was counted once. Antigen unknown. 13 Jbeta primers and 60 Vbeta primers were used for the PCR. Produced via immunoSEQ multiplex PCR; TCRdb's table is partial and in-frame only. The sample contains under 200,000 clones, 70% to 80% of which appear only once. Deletions cut 2 bases from V and 4 bases from J, with 12 bases between. The CDR3 totals 14 residues. Germline CDR1 is MNHEY and CDR2 is SVGAGI. This chain connects TRBV6-5 to TRBJ2-7; D is possibly TRBD1 (5 bases). Sequenced sample: PBMCs. This TCR was recovered from a man younger than 40 in good health and CMV-seronegative. This chain's CDR3 is CASSYLAREYEQYF. The CDR3 bases are TGTGCCAGCAGTTACCTGGCCAGGGAATACGAGCAGTACTTC.